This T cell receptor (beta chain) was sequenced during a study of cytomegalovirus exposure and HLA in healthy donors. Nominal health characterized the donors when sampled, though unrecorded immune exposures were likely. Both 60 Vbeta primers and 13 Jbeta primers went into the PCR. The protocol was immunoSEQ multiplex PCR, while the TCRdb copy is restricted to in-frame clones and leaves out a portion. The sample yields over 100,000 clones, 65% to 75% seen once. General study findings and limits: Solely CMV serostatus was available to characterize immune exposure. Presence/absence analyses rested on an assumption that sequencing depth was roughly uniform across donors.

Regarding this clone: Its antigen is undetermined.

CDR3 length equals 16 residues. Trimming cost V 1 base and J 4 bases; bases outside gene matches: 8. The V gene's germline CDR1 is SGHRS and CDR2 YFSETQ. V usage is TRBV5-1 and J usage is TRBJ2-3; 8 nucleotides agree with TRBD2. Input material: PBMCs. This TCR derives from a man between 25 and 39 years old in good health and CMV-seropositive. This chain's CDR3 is CASSLSGGGWADTQYF. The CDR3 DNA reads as TGCGCCAGCAGCTTGTCGGGGGGGGGCTGGGCAGATACGCAGTATTTT.